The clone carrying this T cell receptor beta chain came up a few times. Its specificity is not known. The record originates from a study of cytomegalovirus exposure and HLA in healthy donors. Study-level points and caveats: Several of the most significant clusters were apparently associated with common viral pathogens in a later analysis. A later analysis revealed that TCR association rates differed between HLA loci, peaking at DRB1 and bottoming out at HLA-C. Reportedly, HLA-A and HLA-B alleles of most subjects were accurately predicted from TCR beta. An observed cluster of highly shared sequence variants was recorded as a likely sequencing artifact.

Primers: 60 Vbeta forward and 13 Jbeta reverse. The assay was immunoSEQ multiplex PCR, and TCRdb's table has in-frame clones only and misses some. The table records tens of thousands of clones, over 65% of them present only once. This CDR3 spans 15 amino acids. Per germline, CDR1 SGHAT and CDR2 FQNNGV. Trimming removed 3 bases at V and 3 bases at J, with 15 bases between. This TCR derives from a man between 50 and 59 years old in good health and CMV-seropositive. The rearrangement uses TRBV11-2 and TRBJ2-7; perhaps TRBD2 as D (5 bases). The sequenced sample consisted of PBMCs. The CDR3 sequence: CASSFNPGSGYEQYF. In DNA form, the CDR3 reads TGTGCCAGCAGCTTCAACCCGGGATCTGGCTACGAGCAGTACTTC. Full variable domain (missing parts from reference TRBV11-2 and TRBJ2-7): EAGVAQSPRYKIIEKRQSVAFWCNPISGHATLYWYQQILGQGPKLLIQFQNNGVVDDSQLPKDRFSAERLKGVDSTLKIQPAKLEDSAVYLCASSFNPGSGYEQYFGPGTRLTVT.